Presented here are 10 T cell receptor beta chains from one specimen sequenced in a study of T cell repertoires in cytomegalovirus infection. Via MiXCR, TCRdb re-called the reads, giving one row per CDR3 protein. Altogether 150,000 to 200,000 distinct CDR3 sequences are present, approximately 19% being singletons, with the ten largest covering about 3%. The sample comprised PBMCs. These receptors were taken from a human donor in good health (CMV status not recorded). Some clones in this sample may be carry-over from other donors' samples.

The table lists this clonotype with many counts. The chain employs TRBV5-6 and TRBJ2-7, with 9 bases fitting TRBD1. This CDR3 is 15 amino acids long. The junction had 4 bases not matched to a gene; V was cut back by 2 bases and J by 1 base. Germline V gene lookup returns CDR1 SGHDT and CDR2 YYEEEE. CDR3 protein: CASSFTGGMSYEQYF. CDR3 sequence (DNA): TGTGCCAGCAGCTTCACAGGGGGCATGTCCTACGAGCAGTACTTC.

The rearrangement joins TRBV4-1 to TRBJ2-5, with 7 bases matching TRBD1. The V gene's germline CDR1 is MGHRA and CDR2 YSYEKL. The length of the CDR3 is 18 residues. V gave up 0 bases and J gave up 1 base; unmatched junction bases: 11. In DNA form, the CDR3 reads TGCGCCAGCAGCCAAGATATAGAGGGACAGAATTTCCAAGAGACCCAGTACTTC. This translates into CASSQDIEGQNFQETQYF.

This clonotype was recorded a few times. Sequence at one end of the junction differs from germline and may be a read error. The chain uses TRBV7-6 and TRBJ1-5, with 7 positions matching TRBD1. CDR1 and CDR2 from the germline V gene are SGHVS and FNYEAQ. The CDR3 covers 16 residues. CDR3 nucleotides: TGTGCTAGCAGCACGACTCCAGGGGGGAGCAATCAGCCCCAGCATTTT. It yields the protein CASSTTPGGSNQPQHF.

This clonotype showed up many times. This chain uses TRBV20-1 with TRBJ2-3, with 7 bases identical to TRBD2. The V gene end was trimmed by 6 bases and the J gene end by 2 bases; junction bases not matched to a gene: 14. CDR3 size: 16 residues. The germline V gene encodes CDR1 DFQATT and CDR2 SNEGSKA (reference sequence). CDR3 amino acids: CSALKAGEGNTDTQYF. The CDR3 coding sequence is TGCAGTGCCCTAAAGGCGGGAGAAGGGAACACAGATACGCAGTATTTT.

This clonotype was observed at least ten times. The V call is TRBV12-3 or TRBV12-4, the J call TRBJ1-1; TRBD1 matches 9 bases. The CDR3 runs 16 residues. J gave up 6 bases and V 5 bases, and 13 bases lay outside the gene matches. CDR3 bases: TGTGCCAGCAGTCCCGCCGGGACAGGGAAGGGGGCTGAAGCTTTCTTT. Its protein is CASSPAGTGKGAEAFF.

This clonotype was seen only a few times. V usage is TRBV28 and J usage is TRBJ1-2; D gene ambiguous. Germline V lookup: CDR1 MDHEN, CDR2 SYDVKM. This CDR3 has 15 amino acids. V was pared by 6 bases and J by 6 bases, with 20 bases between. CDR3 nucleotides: TGTGCCAGCAGCCTGATTGTTGGCTCCGTTGATGGCTACACCTTC. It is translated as CASSLIVGSVDGYTF.

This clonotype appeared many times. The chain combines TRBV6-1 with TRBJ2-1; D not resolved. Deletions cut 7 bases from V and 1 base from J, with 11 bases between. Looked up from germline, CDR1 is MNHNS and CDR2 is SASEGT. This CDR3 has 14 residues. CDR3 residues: CASILDLSYNEQFF. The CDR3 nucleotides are TGTGCCAGCATCCTCGATCTTTCCTACAATGAGCAGTTCTTC.

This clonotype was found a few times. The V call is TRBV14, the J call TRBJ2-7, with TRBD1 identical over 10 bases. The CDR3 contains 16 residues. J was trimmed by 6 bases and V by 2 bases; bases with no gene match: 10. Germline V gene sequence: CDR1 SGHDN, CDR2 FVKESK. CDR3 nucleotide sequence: TGTGCCAGCAGCCAAAGTCCGGGACAGGGGATCGCCGAGCAGTACTTC. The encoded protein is CASSQSPGQGIAEQYF. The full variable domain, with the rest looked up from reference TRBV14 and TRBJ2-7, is EAGVTQFPSHSVIEKGQTVTLRCDPISGHDNLYWYRRVMGKEIKFLLHFVKESKQDESGMPNNRFLAERTGGTYSTLKVQPAELEDSGVYFCASSQSPGQGIAEQYFGPGTRLTVT.

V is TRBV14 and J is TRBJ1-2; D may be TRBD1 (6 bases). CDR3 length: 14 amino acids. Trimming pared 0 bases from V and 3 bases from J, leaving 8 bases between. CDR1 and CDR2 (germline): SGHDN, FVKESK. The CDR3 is CASSQDTGYYGYTF. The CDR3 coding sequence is TGTGCCAGCAGCCAAGATACAGGGTACTATGGCTACACCTTC.

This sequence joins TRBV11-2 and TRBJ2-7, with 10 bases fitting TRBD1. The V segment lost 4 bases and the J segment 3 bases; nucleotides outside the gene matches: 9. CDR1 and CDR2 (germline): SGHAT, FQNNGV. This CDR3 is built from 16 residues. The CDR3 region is CASSSIRQGAGYEQYF. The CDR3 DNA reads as TGTGCCAGCAGCTCAATAAGACAGGGGGCCGGCTACGAGCAGTACTTC. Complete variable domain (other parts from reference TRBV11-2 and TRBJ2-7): EAGVAQSPRYKIIEKRQSVAFWCNPISGHATLYWYQQILGQGPKLLIQFQNNGVVDDSQLPKDRFSAERLKGVDSTLKIQPAKLEDSAVYLCASSSIRQGAGYEQYFGPGTRLTVT.